This T cell receptor (beta chain) was identified during a study of T cell responses to AZD1222 COVID-19 vaccine. General study results and limits: Donors, mostly white British, included more females; clonal diversity was possibly underestimated. Spike regions recognized by vaccine-associated CD4 TCRs spanned the protein, led by 160-218 and 743-854. Epitopes outside B.1.351 and B.1.1.7 mutated regions reportedly drew nearly half of spike TCRs.

This clone was recorded only once. Its target is unknown. A read error may produce the germline difference seen at one junction end. Germline V gives CDR1 SGHAT, CDR2 FQNNGV. The CDR3 loop spans 14 amino acids. Profiled with immunoSEQ multiplex PCR; TCRdb holds only in-frame clones, not every one. The sample carries 90,000 to 120,000 clones, roughly 87% recorded once. Pooled samples include second doses given at about 4 or 12 weeks. The gene calls are TRBV11-2 and TRBJ2-7; D unresolved. The sequence derives from an adult who received the AZD1222 COVID-19 vaccine. Sample: peripheral blood, taken 28 days after the second AZD1222 dose. This chain's CDR3 is CASSLGTASSERNF. The CDR3, as DNA: TGTGCCAGCAGCTTAGGAACGGCGTCCTCGGAACGTAACTTC.